This TCR beta chain was recovered during a study of early T cells in non-severe SARS-CoV-2 infection. Study details: Bulk RNA taken from unsorted whole blood was sequenced, leaving chains unpaired. Study-wide results and caveats: Anti-spike CD8 responses were favored by VDJdb matching, which missed private and CD4 specificities.

Attachment of unique molecular identifiers to individual cDNA molecules was performed. TCRdb processed the 5' RACE reads anew with MiXCR; each CDR3 protein has one entry. The sample has approximately 76,000 distinct CDR3 sequences; over 12% are singletons. In regard to this clonotype: Its target is not known.

CDR1 and CDR2 from the germline V gene are SGDLS and YYNGEE. The length of the CDR3 is 16 residues. V lost 0 bases, J lost 6 bases, and 7 bases stayed unmatched. The sample comprised whole blood. The gene calls are TRBV9 and TRBJ2-1, with 9 positions matching TRBD2. The origin of this receptor is an adult who was a healthcare worker with PCR-confirmed SARS-CoV-2 infection or an uninfected control (not recorded which). In DNA, the CDR3 is TGTGCCAGCAGCGTAGTGGCAACTAGCGGGCCCAATGAGCAGTTCTTC. Translated, it gives CASSVVATSGPNEQFF.